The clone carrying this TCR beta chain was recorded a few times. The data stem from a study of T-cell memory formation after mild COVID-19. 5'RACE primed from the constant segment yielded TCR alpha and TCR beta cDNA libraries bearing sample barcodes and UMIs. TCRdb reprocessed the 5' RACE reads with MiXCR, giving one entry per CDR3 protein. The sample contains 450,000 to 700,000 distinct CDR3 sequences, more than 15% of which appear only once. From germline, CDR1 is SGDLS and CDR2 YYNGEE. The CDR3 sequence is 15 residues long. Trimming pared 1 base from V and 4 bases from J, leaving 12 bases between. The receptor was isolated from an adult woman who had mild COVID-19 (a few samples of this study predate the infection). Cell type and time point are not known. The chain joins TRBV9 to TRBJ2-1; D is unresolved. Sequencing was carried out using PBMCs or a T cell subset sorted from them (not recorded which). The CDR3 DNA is TGTGCCAGCAGCGTAACGGCGAGAGCTTACAATGAGCAGTTCTTC. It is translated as CASSVTARAYNEQFF.